The source of this T cell receptor beta chain is a study of blood T cell repertoires in COVID-19. Across the whole study: Each recovered donor of Cohort 3 presented with two negative PCRs, clearance, or symptom resolution. Nucleic acid was either cDNA or gDNA, and it came from T cells, B-cell-depleted T cells, or PBMCs.

Libraries were prepared by immunoSEQ multiplex PCR; TCRdb keeps only in-frame clonotypes and omits some of them. The table includes some 300,000 clones, about 88% detected once. Between the trimmed V and J ends, which lost 6 bases and 0 bases, there was a span of 12 bases. Germline lookup yields CDR1 MDHEN and CDR2 SYDVKM. This CDR3 comprises 15 residues. The cohort comprised adults aged about 18 to 100 years residing in some 24 US areas. Participants reported their clinical history, and cohort assignment relied on those reports. The specimen sequenced was PBMCs or T cells enriched from blood (not recorded which). The rearrangement uses TRBV28 and TRBJ2-4, with a possible D match to TRBD1 (5 bases). This receptor was obtained from a woman aged 55-75 years in a cohort exposed to, infected with or recovered from COVID-19 (not recorded which). The CDR3 DNA sequence: TGTGCCAGCAGATGGGGCGTAGAAGCCAAAAACATTCAGTACTTC. It translates to CASRWGVEAKNIQYF.